Listed here are 29 T cell receptor beta chains from one sample, sequenced in a study of blood T cell repertoires in COVID-19. The data were produced by immunoSEQ multiplex PCR, yet TCRdb's version contains in-frame clones alone and is incomplete. The data hold 50,000 to 55,000 clones, with 80% to 90% observed a single time. The sample taken for sequencing was peripheral blood. Every receptor here comes from a man aged 45-60 years with acute or convalescent COVID-19.

This clone was counted a few times. The gene calls are TRBV6-6 and TRBJ1-5; maybe TRBD1 (5 bases). V was cut by 6 bases and J by 5 bases, with 5 bases left in between. The CDR3 covers 11 residues. Germline CDR1 MNHNY, CDR2 SVGAGI (reference sequence). As DNA, the CDR3 is TGTGCCAGCAGAGGGGATCAGCCCCAGCATTTT. Translation gives CASRGDQPQHF.

The V and J genes are TRBV27 and TRBJ1-4; 7 nucleotides match TRBD1. The germline gives CDR1 MNHEY, CDR2 SMNVEV (reference sequence). This CDR3 comprises 15 residues. The J segment lost 3 bases and the V segment lost 5 bases, leaving 6 bases of the junction unmatched. CDR3 coding DNA: TGTGCCAGCAGTCCGCGACAGGGAGCTAATGAAAAACTGTTTTTT. Amino acids: CASSPRQGANEKLFF.

The chain employs TRBV5-1 and TRBJ2-3, with D maybe TRBD1 (5 bases). The germline gives CDR1 SGHRS, CDR2 YFSETQ. V dropped 4 bases and J dropped 2 bases, with 11 bases sitting between them. There are 14 residues in the CDR3. CDR3 DNA: TGCGCCAGCAGCCCGGACACGAACACAGATACGCAGTATTTT. This gives the protein CASSPDTNTDTQYF.

The rearrangement joins TRBV28 to TRBJ2-5; unclear D gene. CDR1 and CDR2 (germline): MDHEN, SYDVKM. V was trimmed by 7 bases and J by 4 bases, leaving 10 bases between them. CDR3 size: 12 residues. The CDR3 loop is CASTSGGETQYF. Written as DNA, the CDR3 is TGTGCCAGCACCTCAGGTGGAGAGACCCAGTACTTC.

The genes are TRBV7-8 and TRBJ1-2; TRBD1 matches at 9 bases. After removal of 1 base from V and 6 bases from J, the junction contained 6 bases not matched to a gene. Germline V gives CDR1 SGHVS, CDR2 FQNEAQ. CDR3 length: 15 residues. CDR3 coding DNA: TGTGCCAGCAGCTTAGTCGGACAGGGGACCAATGGCTACACCTTC. As protein: CASSLVGQGTNGYTF.

This chain connects TRBV14 to TRBJ2-1; 7 nucleotides agree with TRBD1. V lost 1 base and J lost 15; bases outside the gene matches: 9. Germline lookup yields CDR1 SGHDN and CDR2 FVKESK. This CDR3 has 13 amino acids. For the CDR3, the DNA is TGTGCCAGCAGCCAAGTTTTGGGACAGACTATGTTCTTC. As protein: CASSQVLGQTMFF.

The chain carries TRBV10-1 and TRBJ2-1; 11 bases are a match to TRBD2. CDR1 WNHNN and CDR2 SYGVQD come from the germline V gene (reference sequence). The CDR3 runs 15 residues. V shed 0 bases and J 9 bases; nucleotides not matched to a gene: 4. The CDR3 loop reads CASSESLAGGGEQFF. In nucleotides, the CDR3 is TGCGCCAGCAGTGAGTCCCTAGCGGGAGGAGGTGAGCAGTTCTTC.

V and J are TRBV11-3 and TRBJ2-1, with 8 bases aligning to TRBD1. This CDR3 contains 15 residues. Looked up from germline, CDR1 is SGHNT and CDR2 is YENEEA. V was clipped by 5 bases and J by 1 base; unmatched bases: 4. The DNA of the CDR3 is TGTGCCAGCAGCCCCGGACAGGGTTCCTACAATGAGCAGTTCTTC. As protein: CASSPGQGSYNEQFF.

The chain carries TRBV30 and TRBJ2-2; a weak D match, TRBD2 (7 bases). Germline CDR1 is GTSNPN and CDR2 is SVGIG (reference sequence). With 5 bases removed from V and 4 bases from J, the gap between germline ends came to 20 bases. This CDR3 spans 16 amino acids. The CDR3 spells CAWGGEAGAGTGELFF. In nucleotides, the CDR3 is TGTGCCTGGGGGGGAGAGGCGGGGGCGGGCACCGGGGAGCTGTTTTTT. Variable domain in full (rest from reference TRBV30 and TRBJ2-2): SQTIHQWPATLVQPVGSPLSLECTVEGTSNPNLYWYRQAAGRGLQLLFYSVGIGQISSEVPQNLSASRPQDRQFILSSKKLLLSDSGFYLCAWGGEAGAGTGELFFGEGSRLTVL.

The chain combines TRBV7-6 with TRBJ1-5; no clear D. This CDR3 has 15 residues. Germline V gene sequence: CDR1 SGHVS, CDR2 FNYEAQ. Trimming pared 1 base from V and 7 bases from J, leaving 14 bases between. CDR3 in amino acids: CASSLGGGIGQPQHF. CDR3 in DNA: TGTGCCAGCAGCTTAGGGGGAGGGATAGGCCAGCCCCAGCATTTT.

The chain recombines TRBV30 with TRBJ1-2; D is possibly TRBD1 (5 bases). The CDR3 extends over 11 amino acids. The germline gives CDR1 GTSNPN, CDR2 SVGIG (reference sequence). Trimming left V 1 base short and J 12 bases short, with 12 bases between. This chain's CDR3 is CAWSATDSHTF. The CDR3 DNA sequence: TGTGCCTGGAGTGCGACAGATTCCCACACCTTC.

The chain joins TRBV24-1 to TRBJ2-2; 11 positions agree with TRBD2. The V gene's germline CDR1 is KGHDR and CDR2 SFDVKD. The CDR3 totals 17 residues. Germline trimming cut 0 bases from V and 6 bases from J; bases unmatched to any gene: 5. The CDR3 nucleotides read TGTGCCACCAGTGATTTGTCTAGCGGGAGGCTTCCCGGGGAGCTGTTTTTT. It encodes CATSDLSSGRLPGELFF.

The rearrangement links TRBV28 to TRBJ2-7; 14 bases are shared with TRBD2. The junction had 13 bases not matched to a gene; V was cut back by 8 bases and J by 7 bases. The CDR3 totals 16 residues. Germline CDR1 and CDR2: MDHEN and SYDVKM. CDR3: CASGGTSGSLGGEQYF. The CDR3 nucleotides read TGTGCCAGCGGCGGGACTAGCGGGAGCCTCGGTGGGGAGCAGTACTTC.

The chain has TRBV5-4 and TRBJ2-5, with a weak D call TRBD2 (5 bases). Germline CDR1 SGHNT, CDR2 YYREEE (reference sequence). Trimming pared 5 bases from V and 2 bases from J, leaving 10 bases between. This CDR3 comprises 13 residues. CDR3 amino acids: CASRVGVQETQYF. CDR3 bases: TGTGCCAGCAGGGTGGGAGTACAAGAGACCCAGTACTTC. Full variable domain (outside the CDR3, taken from reference TRBV5-4 and TRBJ2-5): ETGVTQSPTHLIKTRGQQVTLRCSSQSGHNTVSWYQQALGQGPQFIFQYYREEENGRGNFPPRFSGLQFPNYSSELNVNALELDDSALYLCASRVGVQETQYFGPGTRLLVL.

This clone was seen only a few times. The genes are TRBV5-3 and TRBJ2-5, with D tentatively TRBD1 (7 bases). TRBV5-3 is recorded as an ORF, its role being uncertain. CDR3 length equals 14 residues. V shed 4 bases and J shed 5 bases, with 15 bases lying between them. The CDR3 is CARSLRQGGETQYF. The CDR3 nucleotides are TGTGCCAGAAGCCTCCGACAGGGAGGCGAGACCCAGTACTTC.

The rearrangement joins TRBV18 to TRBJ1-4; TRBD1 matches 8 bases. The CDR3 is 14 residues long. From germline, CDR1 is KGHSH and CDR2 LQKENI. V lost 5 bases, J lost 8 bases, and 7 bases stayed unmatched. The CDR3 bases are TGTGCCAGCTCATCGAGACAGGGGATCGAAAAACTGTTTTTT. This encodes CASSSRQGIEKLFF.

The J gene is TRBJ2-1, the V gene TRBV9; the match to TRBD2 covers 13 bases. Trimming removed 6 bases from V and 7 bases from J; junction bases left unmatched: 19. This CDR3 spans 19 amino acids. The germline CDR1 and CDR2 sequences are SGDLS and YYNGEE. CDR3 nucleotide sequence: TGTGCCAGCATCCCCGGGAGGGGACAGGGACTAGCGGGGATAAATGAGCAGTTCTTC. Its protein product is CASIPGRGQGLAGINEQFF.

This chain uses TRBV28 with TRBJ1-5, with 7 bases that match TRBD1. V was clipped by 6 bases and J by 4 bases; unmatched bases: 12. The CDR3 has 16 amino acids. CDR1 MDHEN and CDR2 SYDVKM come from the germline V gene. The CDR3 here is CASSQGGSPKNQPQHF. The CDR3 DNA follows: TGTGCCAGCAGCCAAGGGGGCTCCCCTAAAAATCAGCCCCAGCATTTT.

This rearrangement joins TRBV5-4 to TRBJ2-1; 7 nucleotides line up with TRBD2. Germline assignment: CDR1 SGHNT and CDR2 YYREEE (reference sequence). The ends lost 5 bases at V and 5 bases at J; junction bases unmatched: 7. This CDR3 is 14 amino acids long. This CDR3 is CASRLFGGDNEQFF. CDR3 nucleotide sequence: TGTGCCAGCAGACTTTTTGGGGGGGACAATGAGCAGTTCTTC.

This clone was seen a few times. The chain has TRBV27 and TRBJ1-5; possible D gene TRBD1, 6 bases. This CDR3 has 15 residues. The germline CDR1 and CDR2 sequences are MNHEY and SMNVEV (reference sequence). The germline V and J ends were trimmed by 4 bases and 7 bases, with 17 bases remaining between them. The CDR3 protein is CASSSSQGYEQPQHF. The CDR3 nucleotides are TGTGCCAGCAGTTCTTCCCAGGGGTACGAGCAGCCCCAGCATTTT.

The V call is TRBV3-1 (or the pseudogene TRBV3-2), the J call TRBJ1-5, with TRBD1 as a possible D gene (5 bases). Germline V gives CDR1 LGHDT, CDR2 YNNKEL (reference sequence). There are 16 residues in the CDR3. V lost 4 bases to trimming and J lost 1 base, with 14 bases between them. CDR3 residues: CASSLGTAGSNQPQHF. The DNA of the CDR3 is TGTGCCAGCAGCCTTGGGACGGCGGGGAGCAATCAGCCCCAGCATTTT.

CDR3 DNA: TGTGCCAGCAGTTACTCGACAACAACCGGGGAGCTGTTTTTT. Its protein is CASSYSTTTGELFF. The chain carries TRBV6-5 and TRBJ2-2; D unclear. The CDR3 sequence is 14 residues long. Germline-derived CDR1 and CDR2 are MNHEY and SVGAGI. Trimming left V 0 bases short and J 5 bases short, with 7 bases between.

The gene calls are TRBV30 and TRBJ1-5; possible D gene TRBD1, 5 bases. Looked up from germline, CDR1 is GTSNPN and CDR2 is SVGIG (reference sequence). The CDR3 sequence is 15 residues long. Trimming pared 0 bases from V and 2 bases from J, leaving 11 bases between. CDR3: CAWSVWGGGNQPQHF. In DNA, the CDR3 is TGTGCCTGGAGTGTTTGGGGAGGGGGCAATCAGCCCCAGCATTTT.

V and J are TRBV5-8 and TRBJ1-2; possibly TRBD1 for D (6 bases). V lost 4 bases and J lost 2, with 9 bases in between. The CDR3 consists of 13 residues. The germline CDR1 and CDR2 sequences are SGHTS and YDEGEE. The CDR3 reads CASSRRGNYGYTF. The CDR3 DNA reads TGTGCCAGCAGCCGCAGGGGAAACTATGGCTACACCTTC. Looking up the rest from reference TRBV5-8 and TRBJ1-2 gives the full variable domain: EAGVTQSPTHLIKTRGQQATLRCSPISGHTSVYWYQQALGLGLQFLLWYDEGEERNRGNFPPRFSGRQFPNYSSELNVNALELEDSALYLCASSRRGNYGYTFGSGTRLTVV.

The V call is TRBV6-5, the J call TRBJ2-2; 7 nucleotides agree with TRBD1. V gave up 6 bases and J gave up 3 bases; unmatched junction bases: 4. The CDR3 is 14 amino acids. Germline CDR1 MNHEY, CDR2 SVGAGI. The CDR3 nucleotides are TGTGCCAGCAGCCGGGACAGCTACACCGGGGAGCTGTTTTTT. As protein: CASSRDSYTGELFF.

This chain links TRBV9 with TRBJ2-7, with D perhaps TRBD1 (5 bases). Germline V lookup: CDR1 SGDLS, CDR2 YYNGEE. The CDR3 has 20 amino acids. V lost 6 bases, J lost 2 bases, and 33 bases lay in between. CDR3 residues: CASTLGWRQSNPKATYEQYF. The CDR3 DNA is TGTGCCAGCACCCTAGGTTGGAGACAGTCTAACCCTAAGGCAACCTACGAGCAGTACTTC. Based on the CDR3 plus reference TRBV9 and TRBJ2-7, the full variable domain is DSGVTQTPKHLITATGQRVTLRCSPRSGDLSVYWYQQSLDQGLQFLIQYYNGEERAKGNILERFSAQQFPDLHSELNLSSLELGDSALYFCASTLGWRQSNPKATYEQYFGPGTRLTVT.

The rearrangement joins TRBV11-1 to TRBJ2-1; tentatively, D is TRBD1 (5 bases). The CDR3 runs to 13 residues. The germline gives CDR1 SGHAT, CDR2 FQDESV (reference sequence). The germline V and J ends were trimmed by 4 bases and 6 bases, with 10 bases remaining between them. The CDR3 DNA reads as TGTGCCAGCAGCTCCAGGGTAGGCAATGAGCAGTTCTTC. Translating gives CASSSRVGNEQFF.

V and J are TRBV7-9 and TRBJ2-7, with TRBD1 as a possible D gene (5 bases). Trimming shortened V by 1 base and J by 6 bases, and 7 bases separated the two germline ends. Germline V gene sequence: CDR1 SEHNR, CDR2 FQNEAQ (reference sequence). The CDR3 consists of 12 residues. CDR3 nucleotide sequence: TGTGCCAGCAGCTTAGGAAGGGGCGAGCAGTACTTC. It yields the protein CASSLGRGEQYF.

CDR3 in amino acids: CATSDLAGSPEAGSYEQYF. For the CDR3, the DNA is TGTGCCACCAGTGATTTGGCGGGGAGTCCTGAAGCTGGCTCCTACGAGCAGTACTTC. The V and J genes are TRBV24-1 and TRBJ2-7, with D possibly matching TRBD2 (6 bases). Trimming shortened V by 0 bases and J by 0 bases, and 20 bases separated the two germline ends. The CDR3 spans 19 residues. Germline CDR1 and CDR2: KGHDR and SFDVKD.